This T cell receptor beta chain stems from a study of T cells in Graves' hyperthyroidism and ophthalmopathy. CDR3 length equals 14 residues. The germline CDR1 and CDR2 sequences are DFQATT and SNEGSKA (reference sequence). V shed 6 bases and J 7 bases; nucleotides not matched to a gene: 11. This clonotype has a count of ten or more. TCR beta CDR3 sequences were amplified from RNA transcripts. During a first-round RT-PCR of the TCR CDR3, the HTBI primer set was used. TCRdb passed the multiplex PCR reads through MiXCR, listing each CDR3 protein once. This table holds a few hundred thousand distinct CDR3 sequences, 20% to 25% found once.

This clonotype originated in a woman between 50 and 59 years old with Graves' hyperthyroidism. The chain employs TRBV20-1 and TRBJ2-2; 7 bases are a match to TRBD1. Sequenced input: blood. This CDR3 is CSAETTGINGELFF. The CDR3 DNA reads TGCAGTGCAGAGACGACAGGGATAAACGGGGAGCTGTTTTTT.